Each of the 25 T cell receptor beta chains below was sequenced from the same sample in a study of blood T cell repertoires in COVID-19 (dated by TCRdb to 2018 to 2020). The method behind the library was the immunoSEQ multiplex PCR assay. The clones in this table, taken by TCRdb from immuneACCESS, are in-frame only. Not every clone is retained; where verified, under half of the shortfall comes from an unresolved V gene, and the cause of the rest is unknown. This sample is represented by around 220,000 clones; 70% to 90% of them were singletons. Clones ranked in the top ten supply roughly 10% of the sample. The sample consisted of peripheral blood. All receptors come from a woman between 45 and 65 years old with COVID-19, enrolled during active disease.

The V call is TRBV7-8, the J call TRBJ1-2; D gene unclear. From germline, CDR1 is SGHVS and CDR2 FQNEAQ. Trimming shortened V by 6 bases and J by 0 bases, and 8 bases separated the two germline ends. The CDR3 spans 13 residues. DNA for the CDR3: TGTGCCAGCAGTAAAGGAGCTAACTATGGCTACACCTTC. Translated, it gives CASSKGANYGYTF.

This chain's CDR3 is CAISDAGTGWGIYEQYV. The DNA for the CDR3 is TGTGCCATCAGTGACGCCGGGACAGGTTGGGGTATATACGAGCAGTACGTC. This chain joins TRBV10-3 and TRBJ2-7, with TRBD1 matching over 8 bases. Germline CDR1 ENHRY, CDR2 SYGVKD. CDR3 length: 17 amino acids. V lost 3 bases to trimming and J lost 4 bases; unmatched junction nucleotides: 14.

The V gene is TRBV5-5, the J gene TRBJ2-7, with a tentative D call TRBD1 (6 bases). V was shortened by 5 bases and J by 3 bases, with 18 bases between the two germline ends. The CDR3 loop spans 15 amino acids. CDR1 SGHKS and CDR2 YYEKEE come from the germline V gene (reference sequence). CDR3 in amino acids: CASRVGDPRGYEQYV. The CDR3 region has the DNA TGTGCCAGCAGGGTTGGGGACCCCAGGGGCTACGAGCAGTACGTC.

V usage is TRBV3-1 (or the pseudogene TRBV3-2) and J usage is TRBJ1-5, with TRBD1 matching 8 bases. V shed 4 bases and J 3 bases; nucleotides not matched to a gene: 2. This CDR3 has 14 amino acids. Germline CDR1 LGHDT, CDR2 YNNKEL (reference sequence). The CDR3 loop reads CASSRTGSNQPQHF. The DNA for the CDR3 is TGTGCCAGCAGCCGGACAGGGTCCAATCAGCCCCAGCATTTT.

This chain joins TRBV11-2 and TRBJ2-2; D might be TRBD2 (5 bases). This CDR3 has 17 amino acids. The V and J ends lost 6 bases and 0 bases respectively, with 17 bases between them. The germline gives CDR1 SGHAT, CDR2 FQNNGV. Here the CDR3 reads CASRLDIGRPNTGELFF. DNA of the CDR3: TGTGCCAGCAGACTAGATATCGGCAGACCGAACACCGGGGAGCTGTTTTTT.

Only one count was recorded for this clone. This sequence joins TRBV7-6 and TRBJ2-2, with D perhaps TRBD2 (6 bases). The CDR3 is 16 amino acids. CDR1 and CDR2 (germline): SGHVS, FNYEAQ. V gave up 1 base and J gave up 4 bases, with 13 bases separating them. The CDR3 DNA is TGTGCCAGCAGCTTAGGCGGGGCACTTTTCACCGGGGAGCTGTTTTTT. This gives the protein CASSLGGALFTGELFF. The full variable domain, completed using reference TRBV7-6 and TRBJ2-2, is GAGVSQSPRYKVTKRGQDVALRCDPISGHVSLYWYRQALGQGPEFLTYFNYEAQQDKSGLPNDRFSAERPEGSISTLTIQRTEQRDSAMYRCASSLGGALFTGELFFGEGSRLTVL.

The chain has TRBV11-2 and TRBJ2-7; D remains unclear. Germline CDR1 is SGHAT and CDR2 is FQNNGV. V lost 5 bases, J lost 7 bases, and 15 bases lay in between. The CDR3 runs 13 residues. The CDR3 protein is CASSPRHGREQYV. In DNA form, the CDR3 reads TGTGCCAGCAGCCCCCGACACGGCAGGGAGCAGTACGTC.

The chain recombines TRBV27 with TRBJ1-5; D unclear. This CDR3 contains 13 residues. Per germline, CDR1 MNHEY and CDR2 SMNVEV (reference sequence). V dropped 3 bases and J dropped 3 bases, with 6 bases sitting between them. As DNA, the CDR3 is TGTGCCAGCAGTTTGGCAACCAATCAGCCCCAGCATTTT. Its translation: CASSLATNQPQHF.

The V call is TRBV13, the J call TRBJ1-1; D might be TRBD1 (6 bases). This CDR3 has 14 amino acids. V shed 5 bases and J shed 3 bases, with 13 bases lying between them. Germline V gene data show CDR1 as PRHDT and CDR2 as FYEKMQ (reference sequence). CDR3 region: CASSEQGTDTEAFF. In DNA form, the CDR3 reads TGTGCCAGCAGCGAACAGGGTACGGACACTGAAGCTTTCTTT. Full variable domain (missing parts from reference TRBV13 and TRBJ1-1): AAGVIQSPRHLIKEKRETATLKCYPIPRHDTVYWYQQGPGQDPQFLISFYEKMQSDKGSIPDRFSAQQFSDYHSELNMSSLELGDSALYFCASSEQGTDTEAFFGQGTRLTVV.

V and J are TRBV7-9 and TRBJ1-1; D unclear. CDR3 size: 14 residues. CDR1 is SEHNR and CDR2 is FQNEAQ in the germline V gene (reference sequence). The germline V and J ends were trimmed by 1 base and 4 bases, with 10 bases remaining between them. DNA of the CDR3: TGTGCCAGCAGCTTAGGGTCAACGGGCACTGAAGCTTTCTTT. Its protein is CASSLGSTGTEAFF.

The CDR3 loop is CASSETPSRAGYTF. In nucleotides, the CDR3 is TGCGCCAGCAGTGAGACTCCGTCCAGGGCTGGCTACACCTTC. This chain uses TRBV10-2 with TRBJ1-2; D might be TRBD1 (5 bases). V dropped 2 bases and J dropped 7 bases, with 14 bases sitting between them. Germline V CDR1 and CDR2: WSHSY, SAAADI. The CDR3 consists of 14 residues.

The chain recombines TRBV6-6 with TRBJ1-6; 9 nucleotides align to TRBD1. CDR1 MNHNY and CDR2 SVGAGI come from the germline V gene (reference sequence). The CDR3 extends over 16 amino acids. J gave up 5 bases and V 4 bases, and 6 bases lay outside the gene matches. In DNA, the CDR3 is TGTGCCAGCAGTTCTCAACAGGGGGCCCATAATTCACCCCTCCACTTT. Translation gives CASSSQQGAHNSPLHF.

The chain carries TRBV28 and TRBJ2-1, with D possibly being TRBD2 (6 bases). The V end lost 4 bases, the J end lost 4 bases, and 20 bases lay between the germline ends. Germline CDR1 MDHEN, CDR2 SYDVKM. The CDR3 covers 17 residues. CDR3: CASSSGGGAFMYNEQFF. The CDR3 DNA reads TGTGCCAGCAGTTCCGGCGGAGGGGCATTTATGTACAATGAGCAGTTCTTC.

The chain combines TRBV14 with TRBJ2-7, with D hard to call. Germline V gives CDR1 SGHDN, CDR2 FVKESK. This CDR3 spans 15 amino acids. With 0 bases removed from V and 1 base from J, the gap between germline ends came to 10 bases. CDR3 in DNA: TGTGCCAGCAGCCAAGATTGGGCGCGTTCCTACGAGCAGTACTTC. This translates into CASSQDWARSYEQYF.

V and J are TRBV7-2 and TRBJ2-2; perhaps TRBD1 as D (5 bases). Germline assignment: CDR1 SGHTA and CDR2 FQGNSA. This CDR3 is built from 16 residues. Trimming shortened V by 5 bases and J by 6 bases, and 19 bases separated the two germline ends. CDR3 in amino acids: CASSEPRTFSPGELFF. In DNA form, the CDR3 reads TGTGCCAGCAGCGAGCCGCGGACATTTAGTCCCGGGGAGCTGTTTTTT.

The J gene is TRBJ2-3, the V gene TRBV19; TRBD1 agrees at 9 bases. V shed 2 bases and J 0 bases; nucleotides not matched to a gene: 9. This CDR3 has 18 residues. In germline, CDR1 is LNHDA, CDR2 SQIVND (reference sequence). The CDR3 is CASSIKRWTGASTDTQYF. In DNA form, the CDR3 reads TGTGCCAGTAGTATAAAGCGATGGACAGGGGCAAGCACAGATACGCAGTATTTT.

The chain is built from TRBV5-4 and TRBJ1-1; D is uncertain. Per germline, CDR1 SGHNT and CDR2 YYREEE (reference sequence). The V and J ends lost 6 bases and 1 base respectively, with 10 bases between them. There are 13 residues in the CDR3. The CDR3 loop reads CASTSTSNTEAFF. In DNA, the CDR3 is TGTGCCAGCACCTCAACTTCGAACACTGAAGCTTTCTTT.

The table lists this clone with many counts. The chain couples TRBV11-2 to TRBJ2-7; the D is unclear. V was clipped by 1 base and J by 2 bases, with 9 bases between them. This CDR3 region has 14 residues. CDR1 and CDR2 from the germline V gene are SGHAT and FQNNGV. The CDR3 sequence: CASSLGGTTYEQYF. As DNA, the CDR3 is TGTGCCAGCAGCTTAGGTGGCACCACCTACGAGCAGTACTTC.

This clone was found once. The chain has TRBV10-3 and TRBJ2-3; 10 positions match TRBD2. Per the germline V gene, CDR1 is ENHRY and CDR2 is SYGVKD. With 5 bases clipped from V and 4 bases from J, the junction kept 6 bases outside the gene matches. This CDR3 is 15 amino acids long. DNA of the CDR3: TGTGCCATCAGTCTCGAGCGGGGGGGCCCAGATACGCAGTATTTT. Translated, it gives CAISLERGGPDTQYF.

V gene TRBV3-1 (or the pseudogene TRBV3-2) combines with J gene TRBJ2-5; D is undetermined. CDR3 length: 13 residues. Germline V CDR1 and CDR2: LGHDT, YNNKEL (reference sequence). The V and J ends lost 0 bases and 5 bases respectively, with 7 bases between them. CDR3 coding DNA: TGTGCCAGCAGCCAAGAGTCCCGGGAGACCCAGTACTTC. Translating gives CASSQESRETQYF.

The chain has TRBV19 and TRBJ2-7; 11 bases line up with TRBD1. Looked up from germline, CDR1 is LNHDA and CDR2 is SQIVND (reference sequence). V lost 9 bases, J lost 4 bases, and 11 bases stayed unmatched. The CDR3 is 15 residues long. The CDR3 protein is CASRSGQGGGYEQYF. In DNA form, the CDR3 reads TGTGCCAGCCGATCGGGACAGGGGGGCGGGTACGAGCAGTACTTC.

The chain is built from TRBV30 and TRBJ1-1; D unresolved. The CDR3 loop spans 11 amino acids. Germline lookup yields CDR1 GTSNPN and CDR2 SVGIG (reference sequence). Trimming stripped 5 bases from V and 5 bases from J, with 9 bases between. CDR3 DNA: TGTGCCTGGGGAGCGGGGACTGAAGCTTTCTTT. Protein: CAWGAGTEAFF.

The rearrangement joins TRBV13 to TRBJ2-7; no reliable D call. CDR1 is PRHDT, CDR2 FYEKMQ, per germline (reference sequence). The CDR3 extends over 14 amino acids. Trimming left V 5 bases short and J 2 bases short, with 13 bases between. CDR3 sequence (DNA): TGTGCCAGCAGCCCGCCGCCCCACACCTACGAGCAGTACGTC. Translating it yields CASSPPPHTYEQYV.

The rearrangement links TRBV19 to TRBJ1-4; D might be TRBD1 (6 bases). V lost 5 bases, J lost 8 bases, and 15 bases lay in between. There are 14 residues in the CDR3. Per the germline V gene, CDR1 is LNHDA and CDR2 is SQIVND (reference sequence). Here the CDR3 reads CASSFSRGGEKLFF. CDR3 coding DNA: TGTGCCAGTAGTTTTAGCAGGGGTGGAGAAAAACTGTTTTTT. Full variable domain (remainder filled in from reference TRBV19 and TRBJ1-4): DGGITQSPKYLFRKEGQNVTLSCEQNLNHDAMYWYRQDPGQGLRLIYYSQIVNDFQKGDIAEGYSVSREKKESFPLTVTSAQKNPTAFYLCASSFSRGGEKLFFGSGTQLSVL.

V usage is TRBV7-8 and J usage is TRBJ2-3; 8 bases agree with TRBD1. Germline V gene data show CDR1 as SGHVS and CDR2 as FQNEAQ. This CDR3 is 16 amino acids long. The junction had 6 bases not matched to a gene; V was cut back by 2 bases and J by 2 bases. This CDR3 is CASSLTQGVNTDTQYF. CDR3 nucleotide sequence: TGTGCCAGCAGCTTAACACAGGGGGTAAACACAGATACGCAGTATTTT.